This section outlines one TCR beta chain sequence together with its context. CDR3 length: 11 residues. Germline assignment: CDR1 MDHEN and CDR2 SYDVKM. Germline trimming cut 9 bases from V and 5 bases from J; bases unmatched to any gene: 4. The table came from immunoSEQ multiplex PCR; TCRdb's copy has only in-frame clones and leaves some out. The sample lists about 80,000 clones; 92% were seen once. This sample is drawn from a study of T cell changes during pregnancy in multiple sclerosis. The TCR sequence derives from a female donor with multiple sclerosis, enrolled in a pregnancy study. The chain combines TRBV28 with TRBJ2-7; 7 bases align to TRBD2. The sequenced sample was peripheral blood, obtained before pregnancy. In DNA, the CDR3 is TGTGCCAGTGCGGGAGTGGACGAGCAGTACTTC. Its translation is CASAGVDEQYF.